This T cell receptor (beta chain) was sequenced for a study of blood T cell repertoires in COVID-19. Study-level information: Samples came from the United States, Italy and Spain, spanning acute and convalescent COVID-19. The analysed material was cDNA or gDNA that came from T cells, B-cell-depleted T cells, or PBMCs.

Original methodology: Scientists estimated how many nucleated cells there were by amplifying reference gene primers. Clones were read by immunoSEQ multiplex PCR, and TCRdb kept only the in-frame ones, dropping some. V and J calls and clone size come straight from that table; D and trimming were deduced from the DNA. This table holds around 140,000 clones, about 80% found once. Comments on this clone: The same CDR3 can be traced to other DNA sequences in this sample.

The trim removed 4 bases at V and 7 bases at J, leaving 20 bases unmatched. The CDR3 sequence is 18 residues long. Looked up from germline, CDR1 is SGHDN and CDR2 is FVKESK. V usage is TRBV14 and J usage is TRBJ1-1; 8 positions match TRBD1. The sequencing input was peripheral blood. This receptor was taken from a human donor in a cohort sampled during active COVID-19. The CDR3 nucleotides read TGTGCCAGCAGCCCGATGGCCCCCGGACAGGGCACAGGGATTGAAGCTTTCTTT. Amino acid sequence: CASSPMAPGQGTGIEAFF.